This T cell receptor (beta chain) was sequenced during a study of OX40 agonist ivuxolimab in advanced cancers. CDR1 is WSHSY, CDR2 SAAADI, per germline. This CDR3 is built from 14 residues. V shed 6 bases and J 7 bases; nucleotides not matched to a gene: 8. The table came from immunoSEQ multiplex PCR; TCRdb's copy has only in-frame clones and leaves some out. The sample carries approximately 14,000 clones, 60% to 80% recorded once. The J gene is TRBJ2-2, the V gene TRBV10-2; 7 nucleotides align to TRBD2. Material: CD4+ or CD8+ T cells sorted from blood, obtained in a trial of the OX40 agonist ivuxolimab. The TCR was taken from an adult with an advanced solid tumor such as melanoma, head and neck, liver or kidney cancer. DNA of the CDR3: TGCGCCAGCAGGGGGCAGGGACTACTCGGGGAGCTGTTTTTT. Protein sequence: CASRGQGLLGELFF.